The clone carrying this T cell receptor (beta chain) was recorded a few times. This CDR3 spans 14 amino acids. V lost 6 bases and J lost 2, with 12 bases in between. Germline V gives CDR1 MRHNA, CDR2 SNTAGT. TCRdb re-called the RT-PCR reads with MiXCR, one entry per CDR3 protein. The sample includes about 680,000 distinct CDR3 sequences, 14% of them seen just once. The source material was memory CD4+ T cells from blood. The chain recombines TRBV6-4 with TRBJ2-3; D uncertain. This receptor was taken from a female donor in good health, serving as a healthy control. This CDR3 reads CASSPSVNTDTQYF. In nucleotides, the CDR3 is TGTGCCAGCAGCCCATCGGTAAACACAGATACGCAGTATTTT.